These 28 T cell receptor beta chains originate from one sample sequenced in a study of shared T cell receptors in the human thymus. Here immunoSEQ multiplex PCR was the method, and the copy in TCRdb shows in-frame clones only, minus some. The data hold under 850,000 clones, with around 87% observed a single time. These data were likewise used in another study, on human thymus T cells.

Sequenced material: thymocytes. These receptors were obtained from a boy younger than two with a congenital heart defect.

The CDR3 coding sequence is TGTGCCAGCAGTAGACCGGGACTAGCGGGGCAGTACTTC. Translating it yields CASSRPGLAGQYF. V gene TRBV5-4 combines with J gene TRBJ2-7, with 12 bases that match TRBD2. Germline V gene data show CDR1 as SGHNT and CDR2 as YYREEE (reference sequence). The CDR3 spans 13 residues. Trimming cost V 5 bases and J 9 bases; bases outside gene matches: 6.

V is TRBV7-8 and J is TRBJ1-1; D is possibly TRBD1 (6 bases). Germline V gene lookup returns CDR1 SGHVS and CDR2 FQNEAQ. V was cut by 5 bases and J by 8 bases, with 24 bases left in between. The CDR3 spans 16 residues. The CDR3 is CASSPDFPVADREAFF. CDR3 coding DNA: TGTGCCAGCAGCCCGGACTTCCCTGTCGCTGACAGGGAAGCTTTCTTT.

This chain connects TRBV4-3 to TRBJ2-5, with TRBD2 matching over 11 bases. CDR3 length: 18 amino acids. Trimming at V came to 2 bases and at J to 5 bases, leaving 13 bases not matched to a gene. In germline, CDR1 is LGHNA, CDR2 YSLEER. CDR3 sequence reads: CASSQRWTGLAGGETQYF. Written as DNA, the CDR3 is TGCGCCAGCAGCCAAAGGTGGACGGGGCTAGCGGGAGGTGAGACCCAGTACTTC.

V usage is TRBV11-2 and J usage is TRBJ2-1; 7 bases are shared with TRBD2. The CDR3 is 13 residues long. Trimming cost V 5 bases and J 9 bases; bases outside gene matches: 7. Germline-derived CDR1 and CDR2 are SGHAT and FQNNGV. This chain's CDR3 is CASSTRTRPEQFF. As DNA, the CDR3 is TGTGCCAGCAGCACTCGGACTAGGCCTGAGCAGTTCTTC.

The chain is built from TRBV4-3 and TRBJ2-1, with 9 bases lining up with TRBD1. V shed 5 bases, J shed 7 bases, and the junction held 3 bases outside the gene matches. CDR1 LGHNA and CDR2 YSLEER come from the germline V gene. CDR3 size: 13 residues. The CDR3 sequence is CASSGTGLNEQFF. CDR3 in DNA: TGCGCCAGCAGCGGGACAGGGTTAAATGAGCAGTTCTTC.

The CDR3 DNA follows: TGTGCCAGCAGCCCTAGCGGAACGAACACCGGGGAGCTGTTTTTT. It encodes CASSPSGTNTGELFF. The J gene is TRBJ2-2, the V gene TRBV11-3; 7 bases match TRBD2. The CDR3 totals 15 residues. The J segment lost 0 bases and the V segment lost 5 bases, leaving 3 bases of the junction unmatched. Per germline, CDR1 SGHNT and CDR2 YENEEA. Complete variable domain (other parts from reference TRBV11-3 and TRBJ2-2): EAGVVQSPRYKIIEKKQPVAFWCNPISGHNTLYWYLQNLGQGPELLIRYENEEAVDDSQLPKDRFSAERLKGVDSTLKIQPAELGDSAVYLCASSPSGTNTGELFFGEGSRLTVL.

The gene calls are TRBV7-9 and TRBJ1-1, with 9 bases that match TRBD1. With V trimmed by 5 bases and J by 1 base, 8 bases remained unmatched. This CDR3 has 16 residues. In germline, CDR1 is SEHNR, CDR2 FQNEAQ (reference sequence). CDR3 DNA sequence: TGTGCCAGCAGCCCCCGGACAGGGGTGCGGAACACTGAAGCTTTCTTT. Protein: CASSPRTGVRNTEAFF.

This clone has just one count. V and J are TRBV7-8 and TRBJ2-7, with no clear D. The CDR3 covers 12 residues. V was trimmed by 5 bases and J by 1 base, leaving 6 bases between them. CDR1 SGHVS and CDR2 FQNEAQ come from the germline V gene. This CDR3 is CASSQYSYEQYF. The CDR3 DNA reads TGTGCCAGCAGCCAGTATTCCTACGAGCAGTACTTC.

This chain connects TRBV27 to TRBJ2-2; D not resolved. The CDR3 extends over 12 amino acids. The germline gives CDR1 MNHEY, CDR2 SMNVEV (reference sequence). Trimming cost V 8 bases and J 9 bases, with 13 bases left between them. The CDR3 loop is CASAAVHRELFF. Written as DNA, the CDR3 is TGTGCCAGCGCGGCGGTACACCGGGAGCTGTTTTTT.

V gene TRBV10-3 combines with J gene TRBJ2-3, with 8 nucleotides matching TRBD1. V trimming: 5 bases; J trimming: 0 bases; junction bases outside the gene matches: 4. The CDR3 spans 15 residues. Per germline, CDR1 ENHRY and CDR2 SYGVKD. For the CDR3, the DNA is TGTGCCATCAGTTTCAACAGGGGGAGCACAGATACGCAGTATTTT. It translates to CAISFNRGSTDTQYF.

V and J are TRBV4-3 and TRBJ2-2; D possibly corresponds to TRBD2 (5 bases). The ends were cut back, 0 bases at V and 5 bases at J, with 10 bases in the middle. CDR1 and CDR2 from the germline V gene are LGHNA and YSLEER. The CDR3 covers 15 residues. The CDR3 protein is CASSQDGQRTGELFF. CDR3 nucleotide sequence: TGCGCCAGCAGCCAAGACGGCCAGCGGACCGGGGAGCTGTTTTTT.

This clone was counted once. The chain carries TRBV30 and TRBJ2-1, with 11 bases that match TRBD2. The germline V gene has CDR1 GTSNPN and CDR2 SVGIG (reference sequence). The CDR3 loop spans 14 amino acids. The CDR3 protein is CAYSGRALDNEQFF. Here the CDR3 DNA reads TGTGCTTATAGCGGGAGGGCCCTTGACAATGAGCAGTTCTTC.

The V gene is TRBV4-1, the J gene TRBJ2-2; TRBD1 matches 7 bases. CDR3 length: 18 amino acids. The junction had 13 bases not matched to a gene; V was cut back by 4 bases and J by 2 bases. The germline gives CDR1 MGHRA, CDR2 YSYEKL. The CDR3 protein is CASSPNKGAQTNTGELFF. The CDR3 DNA reads TGCGCCAGCAGCCCAAATAAGGGGGCGCAAACCAACACCGGGGAGCTGTTTTTT.

V gene TRBV27 combines with J gene TRBJ1-4; D is perhaps TRBD1 (6 bases). In germline, CDR1 is MNHEY, CDR2 SMNVEV (reference sequence). The CDR3 has 14 residues. V was cut by 2 bases and J by 8 bases, with 12 bases left in between. CDR3 amino acids: CASSLNREGEKLFF. The CDR3 DNA is TGTGCCAGCAGTTTAAACAGGGAGGGAGAAAAACTGTTTTTT.

This clone was observed a handful of times. V usage is TRBV4-1 and J usage is TRBJ2-7; the D is unclear. CDR1 and CDR2 (germline): MGHRA, YSYEKL. The CDR3 is 14 residues long. Trimming removed 0 bases at V and 7 bases at J, with 13 bases between. CDR3 protein: CASSQEAGASEQYF. CDR3 coding DNA: TGCGCCAGCAGCCAAGAGGCAGGCGCCTCTGAGCAGTACTTC.

V usage is TRBV5-5 and J usage is TRBJ1-2; D remains unclear. V was trimmed by 2 bases and J by 4 bases, leaving 15 bases between them. The CDR3 extends over 15 amino acids. Germline V gene sequence: CDR1 SGHKS, CDR2 YYEKEE (reference sequence). CDR3 protein: CASSFDPTEVYGYTF. The CDR3 DNA reads as TGTGCCAGCAGCTTCGACCCGACGGAGGTCTATGGCTACACCTTC.

The chain recombines TRBV27 with TRBJ2-1, with TRBD2 matching over 10 bases. The J segment lost 7 bases and the V segment lost 8 bases, leaving 14 bases of the junction unmatched. There are 16 residues in the CDR3. Per the germline V gene, CDR1 is MNHEY and CDR2 is SMNVEV (reference sequence). The CDR3 coding sequence is TGTGCCAGCTTTATCGGTGCACTAGCGGGACGGAATGAGCAGTTCTTC. It specifies CASFIGALAGRNEQFF.

This clone was seen once. The genes are TRBV5-1 and TRBJ2-1; no clear D. CDR3 length equals 13 residues. V was cut by 0 bases and J by 4 bases, with 5 bases left in between. The germline V gene encodes CDR1 SGHRS and CDR2 YFSETQ. The CDR3 DNA sequence: TGCGCCAGCAGCTTGGGCGGTTACAATGAGCAGTTCTTC. Its translation is CASSLGGYNEQFF.

The chain combines TRBV25-1 with TRBJ1-3; no definite D call. V lost 4 bases to trimming and J lost 0 bases, with 16 bases between them. This CDR3 is built from 17 residues. From germline, CDR1 is MGHDK and CDR2 SYGVNS. CDR3 nucleotide sequence: TGTGCCAGCAGTGGGCCGGTCCGGGGTGACTCTGGAAACACCATATATTTT. It codes for CASSGPVRGDSGNTIYF.

This clone was detected only once. This chain uses TRBV29-1 with TRBJ2-4; 7 positions match TRBD1. The CDR3 has 14 amino acids. Germline values: CDR1 SQVTM, CDR2 ANQGSEA. The V gene end was trimmed by 1 base and the J gene end by 3 bases; junction bases not matched to a gene: 3. CDR3 sequence reads: CSVEGRDSKNIQYF. The CDR3 nucleotides are TGCAGCGTTGAAGGTAGGGACAGCAAAAACATTCAGTACTTC.

The gene calls are TRBV20-1 and TRBJ2-5; D unresolved. The CDR3 loop spans 11 amino acids. Germline V gives CDR1 DFQATT, CDR2 SNEGSKA (reference sequence). The V end was cut by 8 bases, the J end by 3 bases, with 10 bases between. DNA of the CDR3: TGCAGTTCTCCTTCCGAAGAGACCCAGTACTTC. This sequence encodes CSSPSEETQYF.

The chain has TRBV4-2 and TRBJ2-7; 8 bases agree with TRBD2. Trimming at V came to 5 bases and at J to 0 bases, leaving 9 bases not matched to a gene. Germline lookup yields CDR1 LGHNA and CDR2 YNFKEQ. This CDR3 contains 16 residues. CDR3 sequence (DNA): TGTGCCAGCAGCGAACGGGCGGGAGGTGTCTCCTACGAGCAGTACTTC. As protein: CASSERAGGVSYEQYF.

CDR3 loop: CAWTTQLALAGPSYNEQFF. The CDR3 region has the DNA TGTGCCTGGACCACCCAGTTGGCACTAGCGGGGCCCTCCTACAATGAGCAGTTCTTC. V usage is TRBV30 and J usage is TRBJ2-1, with 10 bases fitting TRBD2. The CDR3 extends over 19 amino acids. Germline V lookup: CDR1 GTSNPN, CDR2 SVGIG (reference sequence). V was clipped by 4 bases and J by 0 bases; unmatched bases: 15. Based on the CDR3 plus reference TRBV30 and TRBJ2-1, the full variable domain is SQTIHQWPATLVQPVGSPLSLECTVEGTSNPNLYWYRQAAGRGLQLLFYSVGIGQISSEVPQNLSASRPQDRQFILSSKKLLLSDSGFYLCAWTTQLALAGPSYNEQFFGPGTRLTVL.

About this clone: Additional DNA sequences in this sample encode the identical CDR3. The chain carries TRBV2 and TRBJ2-7; no reliable D call. The CDR3 consists of 11 residues. Between the trimmed V and J ends, which lost 1 base and 7 bases, there was a span of 5 bases. In germline, CDR1 is SNHLY, CDR2 FYNNEI. CDR3 sequence (DNA): TGTGCCAGCAGTGAAGTACGGGAGCAGTACTTC. Amino acids: CASSEVREQYF.

The V and J genes are TRBV5-1 and TRBJ2-7, with D maybe TRBD2 (6 bases). V gave up 0 bases and J gave up 3 bases, with 10 bases separating them. There are 14 residues in the CDR3. Germline V lookup: CDR1 SGHRS, CDR2 YFSETQ. In DNA, the CDR3 is TGCGCCAGCAGCTTGGAGGGACTCCACTACGAGCAGTACTTC. It yields the protein CASSLEGLHYEQYF.

This clone was seen just once. This chain connects TRBV30 to TRBJ1-6, with 9 bases lining up with TRBD1. This CDR3 contains 14 residues. The germline V gene encodes CDR1 GTSNPN and CDR2 SVGIG (reference sequence). J lost 10 bases, V lost 0 bases, and 4 bases had no gene match. The CDR3 coding sequence is TGTGCCTGGAGTGTTACAGGGGGCGGGTCACCCCTCCACTTT. Protein product: CAWSVTGGGSPLHF.

In DNA form, the CDR3 reads TGTGCCAGTAGTATTGCCGACAGGGCCTACAATGAGCAGTTCTTC. This encodes CASSIADRAYNEQFF. The chain recombines TRBV19 with TRBJ2-1; 7 bases line up with TRBD1. The length of the CDR3 is 15 residues. Unmatched junction bases numbered 4, after V lost 3 bases and J lost 2 bases. Germline assignment: CDR1 LNHDA and CDR2 SQIVND (reference sequence).

V and J are TRBV27 and TRBJ1-2; TRBD1 agrees at 12 bases. Trimming removed 4 bases from V and 6 bases from J; junction bases left unmatched: 15. This CDR3 is 18 amino acids long. Germline lookup yields CDR1 MNHEY and CDR2 SMNVEV (reference sequence). CDR3 in DNA: TGTGCCAGCAGTTCCCTCGCCCGTGGGACAGGGGGCGCCGATGGCTACACCTTC. Translation: CASSSLARGTGGADGYTF.